The 6 T cell receptor beta chains listed next were all sequenced from one sample in a study of cytomegalovirus exposure and HLA in healthy donors. The data were produced by immunoSEQ multiplex PCR, yet TCRdb's version contains in-frame clones alone and is incomplete. The sample includes about 150,000 clones, roughly 86% of them seen just once. The material sequenced was PBMCs. The source is a human donor in good health.

This clone was picked up one time. This chain uses TRBV7-9 with TRBJ2-7; 8 bases line up with TRBD2. This CDR3 contains 18 residues. With V trimmed by 2 bases and J by 3 bases, 15 bases remained unmatched. Germline V gives CDR1 SEHNR, CDR2 FQNEAQ (reference sequence). The CDR3: CASSLYPLGSGSVYEQYF. As DNA, the CDR3 is TGTGCCAGCAGCTTATATCCCTTAGGGAGCGGGAGCGTCTACGAGCAGTACTTC.

The rearrangement joins TRBV6-5 to TRBJ1-5; the D is unclear. V shed 8 bases and J shed 5 bases, with 13 bases lying between them. The germline CDR1 and CDR2 sequences are MNHEY and SVGAGI. CDR3 length: 13 residues. The CDR3: CASGWSSHQPQHF. The DNA of the CDR3 is TGTGCCAGCGGTTGGAGTTCTCATCAGCCCCAGCATTTT.

This clone was observed a single time. The chain is built from TRBV2 and TRBJ1-5, with unresolved D. This CDR3 is built from 13 residues. The V and J ends lost 4 bases and 7 bases respectively, with 11 bases between them. Germline V lookup: CDR1 SNHLY, CDR2 FYNNEI. CDR3 bases: TGTGCCAGCAGTGGGAGTTCGGGGCAGCCCCAGCATTTT. Its translation: CASSGSSGQPQHF.

The V and J genes are TRBV2 and TRBJ1-1, with 7 bases matching TRBD1. The ends lost 7 bases at V and 4 bases at J; junction bases unmatched: 9. CDR3 length: 14 residues. Germline V gives CDR1 SNHLY, CDR2 FYNNEI. The CDR3 nucleotides are TGTGCCAGCACTACCGGGACAGAGTTCACTGAAGCTTTCTTT. The encoded protein is CASTTGTEFTEAFF.

The gene calls are TRBV19 and TRBJ2-3; D remains ambiguous. The length of the CDR3 is 13 residues. Germline CDR1 is LNHDA and CDR2 is SQIVND (reference sequence). The ends were cut back, 5 bases at V and 6 bases at J, with 12 bases in the middle. The CDR3 DNA reads as TGTGCCAGTAGTCTAGTGACTCTTGATACGCAGTATTTT. Translation: CASSLVTLDTQYF.

The J gene is TRBJ1-2, the V gene TRBV5-1, with 7 bases that match TRBD1. This CDR3 spans 16 amino acids. Trimming cost V 5 bases and J 2 bases; bases outside gene matches: 12. CDR1 and CDR2 (germline): SGHRS, YFSETQ. The CDR3 sequence is CASSKRKYRGNYGYTF. The CDR3 nucleotides read TGCGCCAGCAGTAAAAGAAAGTACAGGGGCAACTATGGCTACACCTTC.